The 31 T cell receptor beta chains reported below all come from one sample, sequenced in a study of control samples from healthy donors and cancer patients. Libraries were prepared by immunoSEQ multiplex PCR; TCRdb keeps only in-frame clonotypes and omits some of them. The sample records about 98,000 clones, around 82% being singletons. Sequencing used blood. These receptor sequences come from a man aged 60-69 years in good health.

This clone was detected a few times. V and J are TRBV2 and TRBJ1-5, with 8 bases identical to TRBD1. Trimming took 3 bases from V and 10 from J; bases not matched to a gene: 11. CDR1 and CDR2 from the germline V gene are SNHLY and FYNNEI. CDR3 length: 15 amino acids. In DNA form, the CDR3 reads TGTGCCAGCAGTGAGCAGGGGGCGCATGTAAACCCCCAGCATTTT. This sequence encodes CASSEQGAHVNPQHF.

The J gene is TRBJ1-6, the V gene TRBV19; possible D gene TRBD1, 5 bases. Deletions cut 7 bases from V and 4 bases from J, with 17 bases between. The CDR3 covers 16 residues. The germline V gene has CDR1 LNHDA and CDR2 SQIVND (reference sequence). As DNA, the CDR3 is TGTGCCAGTACCCAAGGGGCAGATTGGTATAATTCACCCCTCCACTTT. The encoded protein is CASTQGADWYNSPLHF.

The chain is built from TRBV5-1 and TRBJ2-1, with TRBD2 identical over 9 bases. V trimming: 5 bases; J trimming: 0 bases; junction bases outside the gene matches: 3. The CDR3 has 15 residues. Per germline, CDR1 SGHRS and CDR2 YFSETQ. CDR3 in DNA: TGCGCCAGCAGGCGTAGCGGGAGCTCCTACAATGAGCAGTTCTTC. Translated, it gives CASRRSGSSYNEQFF.

In its sample, this clone was seen once. This sequence joins TRBV2 and TRBJ2-5; no definite D call. The germline CDR1 and CDR2 sequences are SNHLY and FYNNEI. The V end was cut by 8 bases, the J end by 4 bases, with 5 bases between. This CDR3 has 10 residues. This chain's CDR3 is CASCSETQYF. As DNA, the CDR3 is TGTGCCAGCTGCTCAGAGACCCAGTACTTC.

This clone has just one count. The J gene is TRBJ2-7, the V gene TRBV14; D unresolved. This CDR3 region has 12 residues. Germline V lookup: CDR1 SGHDN, CDR2 FVKESK. V lost 3 bases to trimming and J lost 6 bases, with 9 bases between them. The CDR3 spells CASSQDGFEQYF. For the CDR3, the DNA is TGTGCCAGCAGCCAGGATGGGTTCGAGCAGTACTTC. The variable domain in full, with the rest retrieved from reference TRBV14 and TRBJ2-7, is EAGVTQFPSHSVIEKGQTVTLRCDPISGHDNLYWYRRVMGKEIKFLLHFVKESKQDESGMPNNRFLAERTGGTYSTLKVQPAELEDSGVYFCASSQDGFEQYFGPGTRLTVT.

The chain uses TRBV4-1 and TRBJ2-7; 9 nucleotides align to TRBD2. The CDR3 runs to 16 residues. Losses at the gene ends were 7 bases for V and 7 bases for J; bases not matched to a gene: 17. CDR1 MGHRA and CDR2 YSYEKL come from the germline V gene. The CDR3: CASTLAAAGGPSEQYF. For the CDR3, the DNA is TGCGCCAGCACCTTAGCAGCGGCGGGAGGGCCTTCTGAGCAGTACTTC.

The chain uses TRBV7-3 and TRBJ2-7, with D hard to call. CDR1 SGHTA and CDR2 FQGTGA come from the germline V gene. The CDR3 spans 15 residues. Trimming removed 1 base at V and 0 bases at J, with 10 bases between. The CDR3 region has the DNA TGTGCCAGCAGCTTAAACGCGGCTGTCTCCTACGAGCAGTACTTC. This translates into CASSLNAAVSYEQYF.

The chain combines TRBV29-1 with TRBJ1-2, with D unresolved. V lost 6 bases, J lost 8 bases, and 13 bases lay in between. CDR1 is SQVTM and CDR2 is ANQGSEA in the germline V gene. There are 11 residues in the CDR3. CDR3: CSVPAGGGYTF. CDR3 nucleotide sequence: TGCAGCGTCCCAGCAGGAGGCGGCTACACCTTC.

The chain carries TRBV4-1 and TRBJ1-2; TRBD1 matches at 8 bases. Germline values: CDR1 MGHRA, CDR2 YSYEKL. There are 14 residues in the CDR3. Trimming at V came to 2 bases and at J to 7 bases, leaving 6 bases not matched to a gene. The CDR3 nucleotides are TGCGCCAGCAGCCAAACACAGGGGGTAGGTGGCTACACCTTC. Protein: CASSQTQGVGGYTF.

This chain joins TRBV5-4 and TRBJ2-1; 9 nucleotides line up with TRBD1. CDR3 length: 15 residues. Germline assignment: CDR1 SGHNT and CDR2 YYREEE (reference sequence). V lost 4 bases and J lost 3; bases outside the gene matches: 5. The CDR3 DNA follows: TGTGCCAGCAGCGAGGGACAGGGCATCTACAATGAGCAGTTCTTC. Protein sequence: CASSEGQGIYNEQFF.

This clone was found a few times. The chain employs TRBV9 and TRBJ2-1; TRBD1 or TRBD2 may be the D gene (6 bases each). V was trimmed by 0 bases and J by 7 bases, leaving 26 bases between them. In germline, CDR1 is SGDLS, CDR2 YYNGEE. The CDR3 spans 19 residues. The CDR3 DNA is TGTGCCAGCAGCGTAGATATCGTGGGGGCGGGAATACCGGGGAATGAGCAGTTCTTC. It is translated as CASSVDIVGAGIPGNEQFF.

The V gene is TRBV7-9, the J gene TRBJ2-7, with TRBD1 identical over 8 bases. Per germline, CDR1 SEHNR and CDR2 FQNEAQ (reference sequence). Losses at the gene ends were 4 bases for V and 5 bases for J; bases not matched to a gene: 10. The CDR3 totals 15 residues. CDR3 protein: CASSYGTGLANEQYF. In nucleotides, the CDR3 is TGTGCCAGCAGCTACGGGACAGGACTGGCCAACGAGCAGTACTTC.

The chain uses TRBV29-1 and TRBJ2-1, with D possibly TRBD1 on 5 matching bases. Germline CDR1 and CDR2: SQVTM and ANQGSEA. Deletions cut 4 bases from V and 0 bases from J, with 16 bases between. The CDR3 covers 16 residues. CDR3 protein: CSVGGRAESSYNEQFF. The DNA of the CDR3 is TGCAGCGTTGGCGGCAGGGCGGAGAGCTCCTACAATGAGCAGTTCTTC.

The CDR3 spells CASSFGREGHIQETQYF. Here the CDR3 DNA reads TGTGCCAGCAGCTTCGGGCGGGAGGGCCACATCCAAGAGACCCAGTACTTC. The V call is TRBV5-8, the J call TRBJ2-5; 9 bases are a match to TRBD2. CDR1 SGHTS and CDR2 YDEGEE come from the germline V gene. The CDR3 contains 17 residues. Losses at the gene ends were 2 bases for V and 1 base for J; bases not matched to a gene: 9.

V usage is TRBV10-3 and J usage is TRBJ2-3; tentatively, D is TRBD2 (5 bases). Looked up from germline, CDR1 is ENHRY and CDR2 is SYGVKD. The CDR3 contains 12 residues. The ends were cut back, 4 bases at V and 4 bases at J, with 6 bases in the middle. The CDR3 bases are TGTGCCATCAGTGTGCGGGCAGATACGCAGTATTTT. It translates to CAISVRADTQYF.

This clone was recorded a few times. CDR3 sequence: CATRLEYEQYF. The CDR3 region has the DNA TGTGCCACCCGACTAGAGTACGAGCAGTACTTC. The chain uses TRBV10-3 and TRBJ2-7, with D maybe TRBD2 (6 bases). Germline V CDR1 and CDR2: ENHRY, SYGVKD. The CDR3 contains 11 residues. Trimming shortened V by 10 bases and J by 4 bases, and 11 bases separated the two germline ends.

This chain joins TRBV7-8 and TRBJ1-2; perhaps TRBD1 as D (5 bases). Trimming took off 5 bases at V and 7 bases at J, with 17 bases between the two ends. This CDR3 comprises 14 residues. Germline CDR1 and CDR2: SGHVS and FQNEAQ. Here the CDR3 DNA reads TGTGCCAGCAGCCAAATTATACCCGGGGGTGGCTACACCTTC. Translating it yields CASSQIIPGGGYTF. Full variable domain (rest looked up from reference TRBV7-8 and TRBJ1-2): GAGVSQSPRYKVAKRGQDVALRCDPISGHVSLFWYQQALGQGPEFLTYFQNEAQLDKSGLPSDRFFAERPEGSVSTLKIQRTQQEDSAVYLCASSQIIPGGGYTFGSGTRLTVV.

This chain uses TRBV28 with TRBJ1-1; D gene ambiguous. Per the germline V gene, CDR1 is MDHEN and CDR2 is SYDVKM. The length of the CDR3 is 12 residues. Trimming pared 5 bases from V and 4 bases from J, leaving 8 bases between. The CDR3 is CASSPLRTEAFF. The CDR3 DNA reads as TGTGCCAGCAGTCCCCTGCGCACTGAAGCTTTCTTT.

The gene calls are TRBV9 and TRBJ2-5, with D unresolved. Trimming pared 1 base from V and 1 base from J, leaving 11 bases between. Germline values: CDR1 SGDLS, CDR2 YYNGEE. This CDR3 contains 15 residues. CDR3 sequence (DNA): TGTGCCAGCAGCGTATTCACGACCCCCCAAGAGACCCAGTACTTC. This gives the protein CASSVFTTPQETQYF.

This clone was observed once. The chain employs TRBV29-1 and TRBJ1-2; 8 bases are shared with TRBD1. With 2 bases clipped from V and 3 bases from J, the junction kept 2 bases outside the gene matches. Germline V gene sequence: CDR1 SQVTM, CDR2 ANQGSEA. This CDR3 has 13 residues. As DNA, the CDR3 is TGCAGCGTTGAATACAGGGGGGACTATGGCTACACCTTC. This codes for CSVEYRGDYGYTF.

This rearrangement joins TRBV11-3 to TRBJ1-1; D remains unclear. The V end was cut by 1 base, the J end by 8 bases, with 11 bases between. Germline CDR1 reads SGHNT; CDR2 reads YENEEA. This CDR3 contains 13 residues. CDR3 coding DNA: TGTGCCAGCAGCTTAGTCTGGCATTCCGAAGCTTTCTTT. This codes for CASSLVWHSEAFF.

This chain connects TRBV6-2 or TRBV6-3 to TRBJ1-2; 9 positions match TRBD1. Germline loops: CDR1 MNHEY, CDR2 SVGEGT. J lost 5 bases, V lost 2 bases, and 12 bases had no gene match. The CDR3 covers 17 residues. DNA of the CDR3: TGTGCCAGCAGTTACCTGAACCCCGGGACAGGGTTTTATGGCTACACCTTC. This codes for CASSYLNPGTGFYGYTF.

The rearrangement uses TRBV7-8 and TRBJ1-6, with D maybe TRBD1 (5 bases). Germline V gene lookup returns CDR1 SGHVS and CDR2 FQNEAQ. The CDR3 is 15 residues long. V was trimmed by 8 bases and J by 8 bases, leaving 19 bases between them. The DNA of the CDR3 is TGTGCCAGCTCCGCCGGCGGGAGGGGAGATTCACCCCTCCACTTT. This gives the protein CASSAGGRGDSPLHF.

This chain uses TRBV5-1 with TRBJ2-7; D not certain. The CDR3 runs 13 residues. Germline V CDR1 and CDR2: SGHRS, YFSETQ. Trimming cost V 0 bases and J 3 bases, with 7 bases left between them. CDR3 region: CASSLDLGYEQYF. The DNA of the CDR3 is TGCGCCAGCAGCTTGGACCTTGGCTACGAGCAGTACTTC.

The chain employs TRBV1 and TRBJ2-3; the table's TRBD1 call for D was not verified on the DNA. TRBV1 is given as a pseudogene. The CDR3 is 15 amino acids. The CDR3 DNA follows: TGCACCAGCAGCCAAGCTCCTCAGAGCACAGATACGCAGTATTTT. Encoded protein: CTSSQAPQSTDTQYF.

This chain joins TRBV27 and TRBJ2-3; D is possibly TRBD1 (6 bases). This CDR3 comprises 15 residues. CDR1 is MNHEY and CDR2 is SMNVEV in the germline V gene (reference sequence). The V gene lost 0 bases and the J gene lost 4 bases, with 11 bases spanning the gap. The CDR3 loop is CASSLSTQGADTQYF. The CDR3 DNA follows: TGTGCCAGCAGTTTATCGACACAGGGTGCAGATACGCAGTATTTT.

The rearrangement joins TRBV7-2 to TRBJ2-1; a possible D gene is TRBD2 (7 bases). The CDR3 length is 15 residues. Trimming removed 3 bases from V and 2 bases from J, with 11 bases in between. CDR1 and CDR2 from the germline V gene are SGHTA and FQGNSA. As DNA, the CDR3 is TGTGCCAGCAGCTTGGGAGGGGACACCTACAATGAGCAGTTCTTC. It yields the protein CASSLGGDTYNEQFF.

The chain joins TRBV4-1 to TRBJ1-5, with D possibly being TRBD1 (5 bases). This CDR3 spans 16 amino acids. Germline lookup yields CDR1 MGHRA and CDR2 YSYEKL. Between the trimmed V and J ends, which lost 4 bases and 1 base, there was a span of 14 bases. The CDR3, as DNA: TGCGCCAGCAGCCCCAGGGAACTAGGGAGCAATCAGCCCCAGCATTTT. It translates to CASSPRELGSNQPQHF.

This chain links TRBV6-5 with TRBJ2-3, with 12 bases identical to TRBD2. There are 16 residues in the CDR3. The V and J ends lost 4 bases and 5 bases, in that order; junction bases with no gene match: 7. From germline, CDR1 is MNHEY and CDR2 SVGAGI. This CDR3 reads CASSSRLAGDRDTQYF. DNA of the CDR3: TGTGCCAGCAGTTCCCGACTAGCGGGGGATAGAGATACGCAGTATTTT.

As DNA, the CDR3 is TGTGCCATCAGTGAGTTGGACAGGGGAGGAACTGAAGCTTTCTTT. Translation gives CAISELDRGGTEAFF. The chain combines TRBV10-3 with TRBJ1-1; 9 bases are a match to TRBD1. V was clipped by 1 base and J by 5 bases; unmatched bases: 5. This CDR3 is 15 amino acids long. Germline CDR1 ENHRY, CDR2 SYGVKD.

This clone was detected only once. This CDR3 reads CASSLTGARGGGELFF. The CDR3 DNA follows: TGTGCCAGCAGCCTCACAGGGGCGCGAGGGGGCGGGGAGCTGTTTTTT. V and J are TRBV5-4 and TRBJ2-2; 7 positions match TRBD1. This CDR3 region has 16 residues. V trimming: 4 bases; J trimming: 7 bases; junction bases outside the gene matches: 13. In germline, CDR1 is SGHNT, CDR2 YYREEE (reference sequence).